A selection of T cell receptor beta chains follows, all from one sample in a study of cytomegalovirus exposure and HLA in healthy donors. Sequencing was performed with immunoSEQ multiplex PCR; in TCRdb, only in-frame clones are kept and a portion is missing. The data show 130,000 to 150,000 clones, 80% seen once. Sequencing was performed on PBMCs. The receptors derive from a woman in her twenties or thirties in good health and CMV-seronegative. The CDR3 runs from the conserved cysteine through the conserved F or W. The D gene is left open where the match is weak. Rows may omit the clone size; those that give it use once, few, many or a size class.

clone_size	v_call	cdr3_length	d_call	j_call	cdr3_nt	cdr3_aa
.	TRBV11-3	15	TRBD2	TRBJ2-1	TGTGCCAGCAGCCATAGCGGGAGGGCCGCTTCTGAGCAGTTCTTC	CASSHSGRAASEQFF
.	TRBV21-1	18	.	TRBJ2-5	TGTGCCAGCAGCAAAGCGCCCTTGACAACTCTGTACCAAGAGACCCAGTACTTC	CASSKAPLTTLYQETQYF
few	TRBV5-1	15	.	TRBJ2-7	TGCGCCAGCAGCTTAATACCGGGACATTCCTACGAGCAGTACTTC	CASSLIPGHSYEQYF
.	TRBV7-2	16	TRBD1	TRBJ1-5	TGTGCCAGCAGCTTAGTGGTCGGACAGGGCCGTCAGCCCCAGCATTTT	CASSLVVGQGRQPQHF
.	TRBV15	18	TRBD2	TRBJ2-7	TGTGCCACCAGCCGAGGACTAGCGGCCACCCTATTAGACTACGAGCAGTACTTC	CATSRGLAATLLDYEQYF
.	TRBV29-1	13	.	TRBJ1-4	TGCAGCGTGGGGACTGCGGTGGGAGAAAAACTGTTTTTT	CSVGTAVGEKLFF
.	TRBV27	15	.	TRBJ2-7	TGTGCCAGCAGCTTAGGTAGCGACCCAACCTACGAGCAGTACTTC	CASSLGSDPTYEQYF
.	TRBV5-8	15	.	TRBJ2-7	TGTGCCAGCAGGAGAACAGGCGGGATCTCCTACGAGCAGTACTTC	CASRRTGGISYEQYF
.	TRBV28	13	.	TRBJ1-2	TGTGCCAGCAGTTACGGACAGCTCTATGGCTACACCTTC	CASSYGQLYGYTF
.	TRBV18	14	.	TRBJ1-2	TGTGCCAGCTCCCGCGAGCAAGCTAACTATGGCTACACCTTC	CASSREQANYGYTF
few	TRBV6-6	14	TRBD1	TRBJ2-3	TGTGCCAGCAGTACGGGGACAGCCACAGATACGCAGTATTTT	CASSTGTATDTQYF
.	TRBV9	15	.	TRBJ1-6	TGTGCCAGCAGCGTAGGTTTATTAGGGAGTTCACCCCTCCACTTT	CASSVGLLGSSPLHF
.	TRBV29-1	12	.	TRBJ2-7	TGCAGCGTTGAGGTTGGGCAGTGCGAGCAGTACTTC	CSVEVGQCEQYF
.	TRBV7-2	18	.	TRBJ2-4	TGTGCCAGCAGCTTCCGCGGGGGCCTTGCCCTAGCCAAAAACATTCAGTACTTC	CASSFRGGLALAKNIQYF
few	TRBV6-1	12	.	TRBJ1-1	TGTGCCAGCAGTCACAATCTCCGGGGAGCTTTCTTT	CASSHNLRGAFF
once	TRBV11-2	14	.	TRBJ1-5	TGTGCCAGCAGCTTAGGTATCGAGCGGGGGCCCCAGCATTTT	CASSLGIERGPQHF
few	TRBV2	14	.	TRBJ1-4	TGTGCCAGCAAGCAAGCTACCTTTAATGAAAAACTGTTTTTT	CASKQATFNEKLFF
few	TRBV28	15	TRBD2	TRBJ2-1	TGTGCCAGCAGTCTACTAGCGGAGTATCGAAATGAGCAGTTCTTC	CASSLLAEYRNEQFF
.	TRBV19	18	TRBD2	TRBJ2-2	TGTGCCAGTAGTGGAAAACTAGCGGGGGGGGCCCGCGGCGGGGAGCTGTTTTTT	CASSGKLAGGARGGELFF
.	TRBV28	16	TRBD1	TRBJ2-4	TGTGCCAGCAGTTTAGGGACAGGGAGTCCCAAAAACATTCAGTACTTC	CASSLGTGSPKNIQYF
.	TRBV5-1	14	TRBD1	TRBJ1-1	TGCGCCAGCAGCTGGGACAGGCGGAACACTGAAGCTTTCTTT	CASSWDRRNTEAFF
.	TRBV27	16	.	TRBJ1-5	TGTGCCAGCAGTTTAAGGGCGGGGGGGCGCAATCAGCCCCAGCATTTT	CASSLRAGGRNQPQHF
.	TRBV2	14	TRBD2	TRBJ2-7	TGTGCCAGCAGTGAGGCGGGGGGGCAATACGAGCAGTACTTC	CASSEAGGQYEQYF
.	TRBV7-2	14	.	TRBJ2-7	TGTGCCAGCAGCGCGCCGACTTCCTCCTACGAGCAGTACTTC	CASSAPTSSYEQYF
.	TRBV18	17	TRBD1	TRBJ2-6	TGTGCCAGCTCATCCGCCCGGACAGGCTCTGGGGCCAACGTCCTGACTTTC	CASSSARTGSGANVLTF
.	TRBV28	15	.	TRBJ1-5	TGTGCCAGCAGCCCCCCCAGGGATAGCAATCAGCCCCAGCATTTT	CASSPPRDSNQPQHF
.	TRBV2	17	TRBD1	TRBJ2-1	TGTGCCAGCATTGGACAGGGGGTGATGTGGTCCTACAATGAGCAGTTCTTC	CASIGQGVMWSYNEQFF
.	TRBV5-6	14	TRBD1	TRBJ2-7	TGTGCCAGCAACATCCGGGACAGGAACTACGAGCAGTACTTC	CASNIRDRNYEQYF
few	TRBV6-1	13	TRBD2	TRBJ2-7	TGTGCCAGCAGTACCGGGACTAGCGACGAGCAGTACTTC	CASSTGTSDEQYF
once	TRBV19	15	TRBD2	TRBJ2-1	TGTGCCAGTAGTATAGGTACTAGCGGGAGTGGTGAGCAGTTCTTC	CASSIGTSGSGEQFF
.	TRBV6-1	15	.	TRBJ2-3	TGTGCCAGCAGTGAAGCGCGCACTAGCAGAAATACGCAGTATTTT	CASSEARTSRNTQYF
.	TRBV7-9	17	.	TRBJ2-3	TGTGCCAGCAGCTTAGACCGACAGGACCTTCCACTAGATACGCAGTATTTT	CASSLDRQDLPLDTQYF
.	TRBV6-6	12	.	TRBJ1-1	TGTGCCAGCGGACCTCAGGACAGAGAAGCTTTCTTT	CASGPQDREAFF
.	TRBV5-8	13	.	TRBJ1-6	TGTGCCAGCAGCTATACAGTTAATTCACCCCTCCACTTT	CASSYTVNSPLHF
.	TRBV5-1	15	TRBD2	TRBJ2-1	TGCGCCAGCAGCTTGGGACTAGCGGGAGTGAATGAGCAGTTCTTC	CASSLGLAGVNEQFF
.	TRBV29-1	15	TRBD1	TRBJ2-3	TGCAGCGTTGAAATGCGCGGGACAGGGGCAGATACGCAGTATTTT	CSVEMRGTGADTQYF
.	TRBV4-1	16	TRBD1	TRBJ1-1	TGCGCCAGCAGCCAATCACTGACAGGGTACCTCACTGAAGCTTTCTTT	CASSQSLTGYLTEAFF
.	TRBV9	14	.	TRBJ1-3	TGTGCCAGCAGCGCGGACAGTTCTGGAAACACCATATATTTT	CASSADSSGNTIYF
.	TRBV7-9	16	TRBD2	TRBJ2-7	TGTGCCAGCAGCCGCCTTCTGGGACTAGCGATCTACGAGCAGTACTTC	CASSRLLGLAIYEQYF
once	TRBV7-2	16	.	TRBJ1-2	TGTGCCAGCAGCTTAGATAGACGAGACATACTCTATGGCTACACCTTC	CASSLDRRDILYGYTF
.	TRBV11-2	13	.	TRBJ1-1	TGTGCCAGCAGCTTAGGCAGGGTCACTGAAGCTTTCTTT	CASSLGRVTEAFF
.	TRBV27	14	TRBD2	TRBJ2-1	TGTGCCAGCAGTCTCAGACTAGCAGGAAATGAGCAGTTCTTC	CASSLRLAGNEQFF
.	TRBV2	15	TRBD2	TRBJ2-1	TGTGCCAGCAGTGACAGGACTAGCGGGGGGGCCCAGCAGTTCTTC	CASSDRTSGGAQQFF
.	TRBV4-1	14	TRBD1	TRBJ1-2	TGCGCCAGCAGCCCCAGGGACAGGCCCGATGGCTACACCTTC	CASSPRDRPDGYTF
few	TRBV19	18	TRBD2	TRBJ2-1	TGTGCCAGGTACCGGGAAAAGCGGGGGGGCGGGTTTAGGAATGAGCAGTTCTTC	CARYREKRGGGFRNEQFF
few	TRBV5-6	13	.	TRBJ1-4	TGTGCCAGCAGCTTGAACAGAAGAGAAAAACTGTTTTTT	CASSLNRREKLFF
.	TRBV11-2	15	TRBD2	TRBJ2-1	TGTGCCAGCAGCTTAATTCTCTTAGCGGGTGATGAGCAGTTCTTC	CASSLILLAGDEQFF
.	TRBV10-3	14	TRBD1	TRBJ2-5	TGTGCCATCAGAGGGACAGGGGGCCAAGAGACCCAGTACTTC	CAIRGTGGQETQYF
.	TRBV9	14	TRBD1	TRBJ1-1	TGTGCCAGCAGCCCCGGGTCAGGGGGCACTGAAGCTTTCTTT	CASSPGSGGTEAFF
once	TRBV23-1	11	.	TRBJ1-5	TGCGCCACCTCTAGCAATCAGCCCCAGCATTTT	CATSSNQPQHF
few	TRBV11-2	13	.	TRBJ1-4	TGTGCCAGCAGCCTGTCAGGGGATGAAAAACTGTTTTTT	CASSLSGDEKLFF